Sequencing of this T cell receptor (beta chain) was carried out in a study of T cell clones after liver transplantation. Across the study: Standard immunosuppression, with no induction, continued until 12-24 months after transplant. Patients counted as tolerant after at least one year off all immunosuppression, enzymes not exceeding twice normal. Overall study findings and caveats: Conclusions were preliminary, with small, heterogeneous patient groups.

The CDR3 is made up of 12 amino acids. V was cut by 0 bases and J by 6 bases, with 7 bases left in between. The germline V gene encodes CDR1 SGHRS and CDR2 YFSETQ. As concerns this clone: Its antigen is undetermined.

Only in-frame clones appear in the TCRdb table, and some are missing; sequencing was by immunoSEQ multiplex PCR. Of roughly 80,000 clones listed, roughly 80% are singletons. The origin of this receptor is a human patient who received a liver transplant. Some T cells may possibly be graft donor cells. Material: CD4+ T cells from blood, obtained at the 22-month timepoint. This chain links TRBV5-1 with TRBJ2-7; D gene ambiguous. The CDR3 is CASSLVGGEQYF. DNA for the CDR3: TGCGCCAGCAGCTTGGTAGGTGGCGAGCAGTACTTC.